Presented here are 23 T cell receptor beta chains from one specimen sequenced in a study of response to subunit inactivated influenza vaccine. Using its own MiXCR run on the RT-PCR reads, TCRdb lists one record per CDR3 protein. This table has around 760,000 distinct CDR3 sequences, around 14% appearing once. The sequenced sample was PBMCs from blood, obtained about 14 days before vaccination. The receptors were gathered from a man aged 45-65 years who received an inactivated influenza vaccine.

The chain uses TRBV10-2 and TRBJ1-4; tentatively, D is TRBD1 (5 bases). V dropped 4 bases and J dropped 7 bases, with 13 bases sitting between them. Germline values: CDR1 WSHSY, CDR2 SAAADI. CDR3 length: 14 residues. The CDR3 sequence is CASSGGRGPEKLFF. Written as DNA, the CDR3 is TGCGCCAGCAGTGGGGGGAGGGGACCTGAAAAACTGTTTTTT.

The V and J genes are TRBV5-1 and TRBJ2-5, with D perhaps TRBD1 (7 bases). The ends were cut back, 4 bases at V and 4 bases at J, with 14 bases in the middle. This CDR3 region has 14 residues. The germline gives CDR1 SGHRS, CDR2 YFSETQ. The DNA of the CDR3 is TGCGCCAGCAGCCAGGGGGGTATTTTAGAGACCCAGTACTTC. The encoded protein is CASSQGGILETQYF.

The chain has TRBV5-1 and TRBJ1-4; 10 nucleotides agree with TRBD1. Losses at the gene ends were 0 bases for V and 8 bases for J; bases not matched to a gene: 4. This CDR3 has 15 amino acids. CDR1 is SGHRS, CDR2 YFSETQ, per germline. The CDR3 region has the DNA TGCGCCAGCAGCTTGGCCGGGACAGGGGACGAAAAACTGTTTTTT. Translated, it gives CASSLAGTGDEKLFF.

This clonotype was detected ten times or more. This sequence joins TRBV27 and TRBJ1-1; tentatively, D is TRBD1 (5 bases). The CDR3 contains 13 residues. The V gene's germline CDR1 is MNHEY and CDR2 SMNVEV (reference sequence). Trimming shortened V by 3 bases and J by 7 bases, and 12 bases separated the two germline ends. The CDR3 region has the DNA TGTGCCAGCAGTTTCCGGACAACGGGTGAAGCTTTCTTT. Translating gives CASSFRTTGEAFF.

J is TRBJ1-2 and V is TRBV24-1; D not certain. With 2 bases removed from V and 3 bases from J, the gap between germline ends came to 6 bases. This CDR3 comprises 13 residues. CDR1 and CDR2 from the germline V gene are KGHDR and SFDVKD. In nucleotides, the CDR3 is TGTGCCACCAGTGATTCTTCCTACTATGGCTACACCTTC. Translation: CATSDSSYYGYTF.

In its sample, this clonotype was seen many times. The chain's CDR3 is CASSLRQGAYGYTF. CDR3 coding DNA: TGTGCCAGCAGTTTACGACAGGGGGCCTATGGCTACACCTTC. The chain has TRBV27 and TRBJ1-2; 10 nucleotides match TRBD1. CDR1 MNHEY and CDR2 SMNVEV come from the germline V gene (reference sequence). The CDR3 contains 14 residues. The V gene end was trimmed by 2 bases and the J gene end by 4 bases; junction bases not matched to a gene: 1.

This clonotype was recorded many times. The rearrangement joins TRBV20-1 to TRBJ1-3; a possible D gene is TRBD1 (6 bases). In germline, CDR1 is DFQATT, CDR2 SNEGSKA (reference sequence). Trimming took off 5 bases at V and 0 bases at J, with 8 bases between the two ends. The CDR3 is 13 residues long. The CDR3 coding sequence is TGCAGTGCTTGGACAGTCTCTGGAAACACCATATATTTT. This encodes CSAWTVSGNTIYF.

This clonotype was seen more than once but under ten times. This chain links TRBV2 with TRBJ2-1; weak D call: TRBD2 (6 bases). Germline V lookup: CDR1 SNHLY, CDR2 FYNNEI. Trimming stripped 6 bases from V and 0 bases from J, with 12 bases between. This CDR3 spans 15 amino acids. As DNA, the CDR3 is TGTGCCAGCAGCGTAGCGGCTAGCTCCTACAATGAGCAGTTCTTC. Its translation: CASSVAASSYNEQFF.

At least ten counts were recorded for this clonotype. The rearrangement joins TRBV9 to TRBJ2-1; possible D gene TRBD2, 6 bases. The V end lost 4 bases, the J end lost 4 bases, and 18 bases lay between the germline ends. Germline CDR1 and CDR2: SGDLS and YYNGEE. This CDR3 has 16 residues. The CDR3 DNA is TGTGCCAGCAGCCCAGGCATGGGACTTCCTTACAATGAGCAGTTCTTC. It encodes CASSPGMGLPYNEQFF.

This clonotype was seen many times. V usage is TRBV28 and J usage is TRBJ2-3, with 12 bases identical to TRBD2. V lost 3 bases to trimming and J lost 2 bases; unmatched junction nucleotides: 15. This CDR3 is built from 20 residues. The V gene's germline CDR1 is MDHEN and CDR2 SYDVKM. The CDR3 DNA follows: TGTGCCAGCAGTTTCCCGCCGGGTACTAGCGGGAGGCTCAACACAGATACGCAGTATTTT. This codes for CASSFPPGTSGRLNTDTQYF.

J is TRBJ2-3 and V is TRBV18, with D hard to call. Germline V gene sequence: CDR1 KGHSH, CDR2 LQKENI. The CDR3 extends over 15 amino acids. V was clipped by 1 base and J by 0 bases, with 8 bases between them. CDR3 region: CASSPLFLSTDTQYF. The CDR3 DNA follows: TGTGCCAGCTCACCACTGTTCCTTAGCACAGATACGCAGTATTTT.

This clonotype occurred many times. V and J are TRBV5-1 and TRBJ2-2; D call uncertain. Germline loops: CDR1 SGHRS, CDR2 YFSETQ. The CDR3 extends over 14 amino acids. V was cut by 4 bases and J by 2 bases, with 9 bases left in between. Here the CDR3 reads CASSTDSNTGELFF. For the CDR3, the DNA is TGCGCCAGCAGCACAGATAGTAACACCGGGGAGCTGTTTTTT.

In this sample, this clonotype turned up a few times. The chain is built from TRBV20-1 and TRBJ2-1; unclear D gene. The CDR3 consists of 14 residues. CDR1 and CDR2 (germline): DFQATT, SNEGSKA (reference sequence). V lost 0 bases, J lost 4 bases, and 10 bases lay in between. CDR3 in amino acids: CSARDLGIYNEQFF. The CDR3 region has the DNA TGCAGTGCTAGAGATCTGGGGATATACAATGAGCAGTTCTTC.

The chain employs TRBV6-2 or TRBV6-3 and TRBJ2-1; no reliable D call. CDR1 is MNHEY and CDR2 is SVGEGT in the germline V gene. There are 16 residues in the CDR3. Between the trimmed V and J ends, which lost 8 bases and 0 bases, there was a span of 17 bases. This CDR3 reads CASGPGGLNSYNEQFF. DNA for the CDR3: TGTGCCAGCGGGCCAGGCGGTCTGAACTCCTACAATGAGCAGTTCTTC.

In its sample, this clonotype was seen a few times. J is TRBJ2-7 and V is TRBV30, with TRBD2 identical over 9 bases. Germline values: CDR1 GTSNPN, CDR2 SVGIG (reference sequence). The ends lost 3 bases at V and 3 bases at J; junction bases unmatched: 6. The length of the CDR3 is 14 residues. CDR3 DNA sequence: TGTGCCTGGAGAAAAGCGGGAGGCAGCTACGAGCAGTACTTC. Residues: CAWRKAGGSYEQYF.

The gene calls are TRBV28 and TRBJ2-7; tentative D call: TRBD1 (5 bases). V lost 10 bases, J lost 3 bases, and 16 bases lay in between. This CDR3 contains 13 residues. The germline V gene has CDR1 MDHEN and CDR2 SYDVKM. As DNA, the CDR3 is TGTGCCACAGCCAGACAGCAAAACTACGAGCAGTACTTC. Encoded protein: CATARQQNYEQYF.

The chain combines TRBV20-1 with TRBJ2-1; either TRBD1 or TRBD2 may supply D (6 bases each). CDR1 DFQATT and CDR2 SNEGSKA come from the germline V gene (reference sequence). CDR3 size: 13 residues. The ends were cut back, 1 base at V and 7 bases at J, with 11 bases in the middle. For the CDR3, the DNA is TGCAGTGCTAGAGCCTCGGGGGCGAATGAGCAGTTCTTC. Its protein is CSARASGANEQFF.

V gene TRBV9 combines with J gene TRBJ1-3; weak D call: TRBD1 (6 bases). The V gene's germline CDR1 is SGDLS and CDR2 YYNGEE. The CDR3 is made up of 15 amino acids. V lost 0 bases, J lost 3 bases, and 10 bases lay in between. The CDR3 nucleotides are TGTGCCAGCAGCGTAGGGGACACGTATGGAAACACCATATATTTT. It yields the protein CASSVGDTYGNTIYF.

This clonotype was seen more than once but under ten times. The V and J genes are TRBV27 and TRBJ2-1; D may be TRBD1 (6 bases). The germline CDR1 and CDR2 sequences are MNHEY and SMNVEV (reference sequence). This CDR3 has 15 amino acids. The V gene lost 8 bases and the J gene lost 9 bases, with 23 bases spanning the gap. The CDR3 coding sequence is TGTGCCAGCTCTTATGGGACAACACCCCACAGTGAGCAGTTCTTC. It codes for CASSYGTTPHSEQFF.

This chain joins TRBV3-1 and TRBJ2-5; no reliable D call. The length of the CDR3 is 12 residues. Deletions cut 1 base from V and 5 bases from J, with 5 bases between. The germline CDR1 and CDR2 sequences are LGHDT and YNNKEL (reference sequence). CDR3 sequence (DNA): TGTGCCAGCAGCCAAGTAGCTGAGACCCAGTACTTC. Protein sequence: CASSQVAETQYF.

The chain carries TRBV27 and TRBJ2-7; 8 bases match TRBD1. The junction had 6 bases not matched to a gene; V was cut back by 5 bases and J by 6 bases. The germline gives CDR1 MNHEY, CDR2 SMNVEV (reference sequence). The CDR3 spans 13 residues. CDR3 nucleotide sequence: TGTGCCAGCAGTAAACAGGGGGGCGGCGAGCAGTACTTC. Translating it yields CASSKQGGGEQYF.

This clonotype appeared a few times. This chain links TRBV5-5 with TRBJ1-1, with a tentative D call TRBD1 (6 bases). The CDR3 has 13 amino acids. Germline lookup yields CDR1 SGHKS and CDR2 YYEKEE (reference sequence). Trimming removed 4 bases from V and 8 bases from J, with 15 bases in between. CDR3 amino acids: CASSPDGTPEAFF. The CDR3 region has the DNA TGTGCCAGCAGCCCGGACGGGACACCCGAAGCTTTCTTT.

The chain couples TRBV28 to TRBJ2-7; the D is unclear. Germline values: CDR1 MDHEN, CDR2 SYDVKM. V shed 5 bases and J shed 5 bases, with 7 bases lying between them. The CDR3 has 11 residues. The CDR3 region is CASSVFNEQYF. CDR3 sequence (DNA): TGTGCCAGCAGTGTCTTTAACGAGCAGTACTTC.